The 6 T cell receptor beta chains below were found in one sample sequenced in a study of T cell responses to AZD1222 COVID-19 vaccine. The table came from immunoSEQ multiplex PCR; TCRdb's copy has only in-frame clones and leaves some out. The sample includes 99,000 or so clones, over 90% of them seen just once. The source material was peripheral blood, sampled on day 0 of AZD1222 vaccination. These receptors were obtained from an adult in good health.

In DNA form, the CDR3 reads TGCAGCGTCACATGGACAGGCACCTACGAGCAGTACTTC. It yields the protein CSVTWTGTYEQYF. The V gene is TRBV29-1, the J gene TRBJ2-7; TRBD1 matches at 7 bases. The germline V gene encodes CDR1 SQVTM and CDR2 ANQGSEA. The CDR3 contains 13 residues. J was trimmed by 2 bases and V by 6 bases; bases with no gene match: 7.

This chain connects TRBV6-6 to TRBJ2-3, with 12 bases matching TRBD2. CDR3 size: 15 residues. Germline lookup yields CDR1 MNHNY and CDR2 SVGAGI (reference sequence). V dropped 5 bases and J dropped 11; count of bases not matched to a gene: 11. This chain's CDR3 is CASSARLAGDSGQYF. The CDR3 DNA is TGTGCCAGCAGTGCCCGACTAGCGGGAGATTCCGGGCAGTATTTT.

CDR3 coding DNA: TGTGCCAGCAGTTACGGGACAGGGGTGAACACTGAAGCTTTCTTT. This sequence encodes CASSYGTGVNTEAFF. The chain combines TRBV6-2 or TRBV6-3 with TRBJ1-1, with 10 nucleotides matching TRBD1. The CDR3 loop spans 15 amino acids. CDR1 is MNHEY, CDR2 SVGEGT, per germline. The junction had 0 bases not matched to a gene; V was cut back by 2 bases and J by 0 bases.

The chain carries TRBV19 and TRBJ1-5; TRBD1 is a possible D gene (6 bases). Trimming left V 6 bases short and J 1 base short, with 13 bases between. The CDR3 consists of 15 residues. Germline loops: CDR1 LNHDA, CDR2 SQIVND (reference sequence). The CDR3 nucleotides are TGTGCCAGTAGAAGCAGGGGTACGAGCAATCAGCCCCAGCATTTT. Translated: CASRSRGTSNQPQHF.

The chain couples TRBV11-3 to TRBJ2-2; D is perhaps TRBD1 (5 bases). Per the germline V gene, CDR1 is SGHNT and CDR2 is YENEEA. This CDR3 comprises 15 residues. V was pared by 6 bases and J by 6 bases, with 17 bases between. The CDR3 loop reads CASRQRQPRAGELFF. The CDR3 DNA sequence: TGTGCCAGCAGACAAAGACAGCCCCGGGCCGGGGAGCTGTTTTTT.

The table lists this clone with a count of one. The V and J genes are TRBV7-8 and TRBJ1-2; no clear D gene. The length of the CDR3 is 13 residues. Germline CDR1 and CDR2: SGHVS and FQNEAQ. The germline V and J ends were trimmed by 5 bases and 3 bases, with 10 bases remaining between them. Written as DNA, the CDR3 is TGTGCCAGCAGCCCGGGAGTTGACTATGGCTACACCTTC. Translated, it gives CASSPGVDYGYTF.